A selection of T cell receptor beta chains follows, all from one sample in a study of T cell repertoires in cytomegalovirus infection. A single record per CDR3 protein comes from TCRdb applying MiXCR to the reads. The sample holds 500,000 or so distinct CDR3 sequences, 16% seen once. Sample: CD8+ T cells from PBMCs. These receptor sequences come from a human donor in good health (CMV status not recorded). Some clones in this sample may be carry-over from other donors' samples. Each CDR3 is given with its conserved first and last residue. The order of the fields is J gene, clone size, V gene, D gene, CDR3 protein, CDR3 DNA. D genes are given only for firm matches. Some rows mark clone size as missing; the rest say once, few, many or name a class of expanded clone.

J gene: TRBJ2-1
clone size: many
V gene: TRBV11-2
D gene: NA
CDR3 protein: CASSLGPSPSGNEQFF
CDR3 DNA: TGTGCCAGCAGCTTAGGTCCTAGCCCTTCCGGCAATGAGCAGTTCTTC

J gene: TRBJ1-4
clone size: NA
V gene: TRBV19
D gene: NA
CDR3 protein: CASSIRSDQHEKLFF
CDR3 DNA: TGTGCCAGTAGTATAAGATCGGACCAGCATGAAAAACTGTTTTTT

J gene: TRBJ2-7
clone size: few
V gene: TRBV14
D gene: NA
CDR3 protein: CASSLRGSYSYEQYF
CDR3 DNA: TGTGCCAGCAGTCTTCGGGGTTCCTACTCCTACGAGCAGTACTTC

J gene: TRBJ1-6
clone size: many
V gene: TRBV11-2
D gene: NA
CDR3 protein: CASSLVSSYNSPLHF
CDR3 DNA: TGTGCCAGCAGCTTAGTCAGCTCCTATAATTCACCCCTCCACTTT

J gene: TRBJ1-1
clone size: many
V gene: TRBV6-5
D gene: NA
CDR3 protein: CASSNRWENTEAFF
CDR3 DNA: TGTGCCAGCAGTAACAGGTGGGAGAACACTGAAGCTTTCTTT

J gene: TRBJ2-7
clone size: NA
V gene: TRBV4-1
D gene: NA
CDR3 protein: CASSPGHQGYEQYF
CDR3 DNA: TGCGCCAGCAGCCCCGGACACCAAGGGTACGAGCAGTACTTC

J gene: TRBJ1-2
clone size: few
V gene: TRBV30
D gene: NA
CDR3 protein: CAWSVGLNDGYTF
CDR3 DNA: TGTGCCTGGAGTGTCGGCCTAAACGATGGCTACACCTTC

J gene: TRBJ1-6
clone size: few
V gene: TRBV20-1
D gene: NA
CDR3 protein: CSARDSSTESSQSSYNSPLHF
CDR3 DNA: TGCAGTGCTAGAGATTCGAGTACAGAAAGCTCCCAAAGCTCCTATAATTCACCCCTCCACTTT

J gene: TRBJ2-1
clone size: many
V gene: TRBV11-2
D gene: TRBD2
CDR3 protein: CASSYSSGENEQFF
CDR3 DNA: TGTGCCAGCAGCTACTCTAGCGGGGAAAATGAGCAGTTCTTC

J gene: TRBJ1-1
clone size: few
V gene: TRBV24-1
D gene: NA
CDR3 protein: CATSPGEGKGDTEAFF
CDR3 DNA: TGTGCCACCAGTCCTGGGGAGGGAAAGGGGGACACTGAAGCTTTCTTT

J gene: TRBJ2-3
clone size: many
V gene: TRBV4-1
D gene: NA
CDR3 protein: CASSQEEVTADTQYF
CDR3 DNA: TGCGCCAGCAGCCAAGAAGAGGTGACAGCAGATACGCAGTATTTT

J gene: TRBJ1-1
clone size: NA
V gene: TRBV27
D gene: NA
CDR3 protein: CASSTVEGRTEAFF
CDR3 DNA: TGTGCCAGCAGCACTGTGGAGGGTAGGACTGAAGCTTTCTTT

J gene: TRBJ1-2
clone size: few
V gene: TRBV7-6
D gene: NA
CDR3 protein: CASSSRGKGGYTF
CDR3 DNA: TGTGCCAGCAGCTCTCGGGGGAAAGGGGGCTACACCTTC

J gene: TRBJ1-4
clone size: NA
V gene: TRBV7-6
D gene: TRBD1
CDR3 protein: CASSFVTGGAEKLFF
CDR3 DNA: TGTGCCAGCAGCTTCGTGACAGGGGGAGCTGAAAAACTGTTTTTT

J gene: TRBJ2-5
clone size: NA
V gene: TRBV20-1
D gene: TRBD2
CDR3 protein: CSANSLGTSGVNMEIQYF
CDR3 DNA: TGCAGTGCTAACTCACTCGGGACTAGCGGGGTGAATATGGAGATCCAGTACTTC

J gene: TRBJ1-4
clone size: many
V gene: TRBV6-1
D gene: NA
CDR3 protein: CASSDPSDLSTNEKLFF
CDR3 DNA: TGTGCCAGCAGTGATCCCTCGGACCTATCAACTAATGAAAAACTGTTTTTT

J gene: TRBJ2-1
clone size: few
V gene: TRBV5-1
D gene: TRBD2
CDR3 protein: CASSFSGGLARNEQFF
CDR3 DNA: TGCGCCAGCAGTTTCAGCGGTGGACTAGCGCGCAATGAGCAGTTCTTC

J gene: TRBJ1-6
clone size: many
V gene: TRBV2
D gene: NA
CDR3 protein: CASSEGQYNSPLHF
CDR3 DNA: TGTGCCAGCAGTGAAGGACAGTATAATTCACCCCTCCACTTT

J gene: TRBJ1-1
clone size: few
V gene: TRBV27
D gene: TRBD1
CDR3 protein: CASSPSTGEMNTEAFF
CDR3 DNA: TGTGCCAGCAGTCCTTCGACAGGGGAAATGAACACTGAAGCTTTCTTT

J gene: TRBJ1-1
clone size: many
V gene: TRBV27
D gene: NA
CDR3 protein: CASKRNTEAFF
CDR3 DNA: TGTGCCAGCAAACGGAACACTGAAGCTTTCTTT

J gene: TRBJ1-2
clone size: many
V gene: TRBV27
D gene: NA
CDR3 protein: CASSLGRDYYGYTF
CDR3 DNA: TGTGCCAGCAGTTTAGGGAGGGACTACTATGGCTACACCTTC

J gene: TRBJ1-5
clone size: many
V gene: TRBV7-2
D gene: NA
CDR3 protein: CASSSPGEPQHF
CDR3 DNA: TGTGCCAGCAGCTCGCCGGGGGAGCCCCAGCATTTT

J gene: TRBJ1-1
clone size: few
V gene: TRBV11-2
D gene: NA
CDR3 protein: CASSSNRLPSKAFF
CDR3 DNA: TGTGCCAGCAGCTCAAACCGTCTCCCGTCAAAAGCTTTCTTT

J gene: TRBJ1-6
clone size: many
V gene: TRBV27
D gene: TRBD1
CDR3 protein: CASSRDRGSYNSPLHF
CDR3 DNA: TGTGCCAGCAGCCGGGACAGGGGCTCCTATAATTCACCCCTCCACTTT

J gene: TRBJ1-5
clone size: many
V gene: TRBV27
D gene: TRBD1
CDR3 protein: CASSLGTGDQPQHF
CDR3 DNA: TGTGCCAGCAGTTTAGGCACAGGGGATCAGCCCCAGCATTTT

J gene: TRBJ1-4
clone size: few
V gene: TRBV6-1
D gene: NA
CDR3 protein: CAATLGYSGEKLFF
CDR3 DNA: TGTGCCGCGACCCTTGGATATTCAGGTGAAAAACTGTTTTTT

J gene: TRBJ2-3
clone size: NA
V gene: TRBV27
D gene: NA
CDR3 protein: CASRRRAGRTDTQYF
CDR3 DNA: TGTGCCAGCAGACGAAGGGCAGGGCGGACAGATACGCAGTATTTT

J gene: TRBJ1-5
clone size: many
V gene: TRBV6-1
D gene: NA
CDR3 protein: CASIWRIPSNQPQHF
CDR3 DNA: TGTGCCAGCATCTGGAGGATACCTAGCAATCAGCCCCAGCATTTT

J gene: TRBJ1-1
clone size: few
V gene: TRBV4-2
D gene: TRBD1
CDR3 protein: CASCRRDSSAEAFF
CDR3 DNA: TGTGCCAGCTGCCGACGGGACAGCTCCGCTGAAGCTTTCTTT

J gene: TRBJ2-1
clone size: NA
V gene: TRBV9
D gene: NA
CDR3 protein: CASSVGGGGRNEQFF
CDR3 DNA: TGTGCCAGCAGCGTAGGTGGGGGTGGTCGGAATGAGCAGTTCTTC

J gene: TRBJ2-1
clone size: NA
V gene: TRBV29-1
D gene: NA
CDR3 protein: CSVERANSYNEQFF
CDR3 DNA: TGCAGCGTTGAAAGGGCAAACTCCTACAATGAGCAGTTCTTC

J gene: TRBJ2-1
clone size: NA
V gene: TRBV28
D gene: NA
CDR3 protein: CASTEAGDEQFF
CDR3 DNA: TGTGCCAGCACGGAGGCGGGCGATGAGCAGTTCTTC

J gene: TRBJ2-3
clone size: few
V gene: TRBV5-8
D gene: NA
CDR3 protein: CASLQWASFRTDTQYF
CDR3 DNA: TGTGCCAGCTTGCAGTGGGCTAGCTTTAGAACAGATACGCAGTATTTT

J gene: TRBJ2-7
clone size: NA
V gene: TRBV18
D gene: TRBD1
CDR3 protein: CASSRTGALGEQYF
CDR3 DNA: TGTGCCAGCTCACGTACAGGGGCCCTCGGCGAGCAGTACTTC

J gene: TRBJ2-1
clone size: many
V gene: TRBV7-9
D gene: TRBD1
CDR3 protein: CASGGTGGPLSYNEQFF
CDR3 DNA: TGTGCCAGCGGGGGGACAGGGGGACCACTCTCCTACAATGAGCAGTTCTTC

J gene: TRBJ2-1
clone size: many
V gene: TRBV2
D gene: NA
CDR3 protein: CARYGSHNEQFF
CDR3 DNA: TGTGCCAGGTACGGGTCCCACAATGAGCAGTTCTTC

J gene: TRBJ1-2
clone size: few
V gene: TRBV12-3/TRBV12-4
D gene: NA
CDR3 protein: CASSLTVGSDGYTF
CDR3 DNA: TGTGCCAGCAGTTTAACTGTGGGGTCGGATGGCTACACCTTC

J gene: TRBJ1-6
clone size: many
V gene: TRBV7-8
D gene: NA
CDR3 protein: CASSGLNNSPLHF
CDR3 DNA: TGTGCCAGCAGTGGACTTAATAATTCACCCCTCCACTTT

J gene: TRBJ1-2
clone size: NA
V gene: TRBV6-1
D gene: NA
CDR3 protein: CASSELGQSIYGYTF
CDR3 DNA: TGTGCCAGCAGTGAATTAGGACAGTCAATCTATGGCTACACCTTC

J gene: TRBJ1-2
clone size: few
V gene: TRBV2
D gene: NA
CDR3 protein: CATQPGYTF
CDR3 DNA: TGTGCCACGCAACCTGGCTACACCTTC

J gene: TRBJ2-3
clone size: many
V gene: TRBV11-1
D gene: NA
CDR3 protein: CASSPNEGVLSTDTQYF
CDR3 DNA: TGTGCCAGCAGCCCCAACGAGGGGGTACTTAGCACAGATACGCAGTATTTT

J gene: TRBJ2-2
clone size: few
V gene: TRBV24-1
D gene: NA
CDR3 protein: CATSDLERTGELFF
CDR3 DNA: TGTGCCACCAGTGATTTGGAGCGGACCGGGGAGCTGTTTTTT

J gene: TRBJ1-1
clone size: many
V gene: TRBV11-2
D gene: NA
CDR3 protein: CASSSDTMNTEAFF
CDR3 DNA: TGTGCCAGCAGCTCTGACACTATGAACACTGAAGCTTTCTTT

J gene: TRBJ2-7
clone size: NA
V gene: TRBV7-4
D gene: TRBD1
CDR3 protein: CASSFGQGSSEQYF
CDR3 DNA: TGTGCCAGCAGCTTCGGACAGGGGTCAAGCGAGCAGTACTTC

J gene: TRBJ1-5
clone size: many
V gene: TRBV7-8
D gene: NA
CDR3 protein: CASSLARAHSNQPQHF
CDR3 DNA: TGTGCCAGCAGCTTAGCCAGAGCCCATAGCAATCAGCCCCAGCATTTT

J gene: TRBJ2-1
clone size: few
V gene: TRBV19
D gene: TRBD1
CDR3 protein: CASSTGQGYEQFF
CDR3 DNA: TGTGCCAGTAGTACTGGACAGGGTTATGAGCAGTTCTTC

J gene: TRBJ2-1
clone size: few
V gene: TRBV11-2
D gene: TRBD2
CDR3 protein: CASRSGLAGLSYNEQFF
CDR3 DNA: TGTGCCAGTCGTTCTGGACTAGCGGGCCTCTCCTACAATGAGCAGTTCTTC

J gene: TRBJ2-7
clone size: many
V gene: TRBV20-1
D gene: TRBD2
CDR3 protein: CSARGETTVARAYEQYF
CDR3 DNA: TGCAGTGCTCGGGGGGAAACGACCGTGGCAAGAGCCTACGAGCAGTACTTC

J gene: TRBJ2-3
clone size: NA
V gene: TRBV20-1
D gene: NA
CDR3 protein: CSARGSRVSRGTQYF
CDR3 DNA: TGCAGTGCTAGAGGGTCTCGCGTAAGCCGGGGTACGCAGTATTTT

J gene: TRBJ2-1
clone size: few
V gene: TRBV4-1
D gene: NA
CDR3 protein: CASSQFGEQFF
CDR3 DNA: TGCGCCAGCAGCCAGTTCGGGGAGCAGTTCTTC

J gene: TRBJ2-3
clone size: NA
V gene: TRBV20-1
D gene: NA
CDR3 protein: CSANGPSAGPSTDTQYF
CDR3 DNA: TGCAGTGCTAATGGGCCCTCGGCAGGACCTAGCACAGATACGCAGTATTTT

J gene: TRBJ2-7
clone size: NA
V gene: TRBV19
D gene: NA
CDR3 protein: CASSMAYSYEQYF
CDR3 DNA: TGTGCCAGTAGTATGGCCTACTCCTACGAGCAGTACTTC